This T cell receptor beta chain was sequenced in a study of cytomegalovirus exposure and HLA in healthy donors. Study-level background: Samples from HLA-typed donors yielded about 86 million unique TCRs in an early data release.

Whole-study findings and limits: A later analysis reportedly found that, within productive TCRs, an Asian-associated ancestry cluster had fewer N-insertions than the mean observed across the approximately 660 donors. TCR beta V- and J-gene trimming, according to a later analysis, was linked to a missense DCLRE1C variant.

A word on this clone: Its antigen is undetermined.

Both 60 Vbeta primers and 13 Jbeta primers went into the PCR. Clones were sequenced by immunoSEQ multiplex PCR, and TCRdb holds only the in-frame ones, with some missing. Among fewer than 250,000 clones listed, about nine tenths were seen once. Germline CDR1 is SGHNT and CDR2 is YENEEA. This CDR3 is built from 15 residues. The junction had 7 bases not matched to a gene; V was cut back by 5 bases and J by 4 bases. Sequenced material: PBMCs. The chain uses TRBV11-3 and TRBJ2-2; 7 bases are a match to TRBD1. The TCR sequence derives from a boy younger than 10 in good health and CMV-seronegative. Here the CDR3 reads CASSPGTAFTGELFF. The CDR3 DNA is TGTGCCAGCAGCCCCGGGACAGCCTTCACCGGGGAGCTGTTTTTT.